The rows below give T cell receptor beta chains drawn from one sample of a study of blood T cells in healthy people across ages. Each CDR3 protein gets one entry after TCRdb re-called the 5' RACE reads with MiXCR. The table lists roughly 800,000 distinct CDR3 sequences, 53% of them singletons. The sample comprised blood. The receptors come from a man older than 75 in good health. The CDR3 runs from the conserved cysteine through the conserved F or W. The D gene is left open where the match is weak. Not every row has a clone size; where given, it reads once, few, many or a size class.

- - TRBJ1-5 TRBV2 TGTGCCAGCAGTGGGGATAGCAATCAGCCCCAGCATTTT CASSGDSNQPQHF
few - TRBJ2-1 TRBV5-1 TGCGCCAGCAGCCAAAACAGGGATGAGCAGTTCTTC CASSQNRDEQFF
- - TRBJ2-7 TRBV7-2 TGTGCCAGCAGCTTAGTCCGGACTAACTACGAGCACTACTTC CASSLVRTNYEHYF
few TRBD1 TRBJ2-7 TRBV4-1 TGCGCCAGCAGCCAAGATGGGGGCAGGGGGATGAAATACGAGCAGTACTTC CASSQDGGRGMKYEQYF
- - TRBJ2-7 TRBV20-1 TGCAGGGCTCGGGGCAGCGACGAGCAGTACTTC CRARGSDEQYF
- TRBD1 TRBJ2-7 TRBV10-1 TGCGCCAGCAGTCCGGGACAGGACTACGAGCAGTACTTC CASSPGQDYEQYF
few TRBD2 TRBJ2-3 TRBV5-1 TGCGCCAGCAGCTTACCAGCGGGAGATCTAGATACGCAGTATTTT CASSLPAGDLDTQYF
- TRBD2 TRBJ2-2 TRBV20-1 TGCAGTGCTAGCGGGAGGGAACTGAACACCGGGGAGCTGTTTTTT CSASGRELNTGELFF
- - TRBJ2-4 TRBV10-3 TGTGCCATCAGTGAGTTACCCGAGCGGCAGTACTTC CAISELPERQYF
- - TRBJ1-4 TRBV25-1 TGTGCCAGCAGGAGCCAGGGGAGTGAAAAACTGTTTTTT CASRSQGSEKLFF
few - TRBJ2-1 TRBV24-1 TGTGCCACCAGTGATCCTGGGAGGAGAAACAATGAGCAGTTCTTC CATSDPGRRNNEQFF
- TRBD1 TRBJ2-7 TRBV5-1 TGCGCCAGCAGCTCCGGGACAGGGGGCGGGGGAGCGGCTTACGAGCAGTACTTC CASSSGTGGGGAAYEQYF
- TRBD2 TRBJ2-3 TRBV20-1 TGCAGTGCAGCAACTAGCGGGAGGGCAGATACGCAGTATTTT CSAATSGRADTQYF
once - TRBJ2-1 TRBV12-3/TRBV12-4 TGTGCCAGCAGTCTGGGCGTGGGGGCGGGGGAGCAGTTCTTC CASSLGVGAGEQFF
- - TRBJ2-3 TRBV29-1 TGCAGCGTTGAGGTCCTAACGGGAGTGGCAGATACGCAGTATTTT CSVEVLTGVADTQYF
- TRBD2 TRBJ2-7 TRBV19 TGTGCCAGTAGTATTTCTAGCGGAAGCTCCTACGAGCAGTACTTC CASSISSGSSYEQYF
- TRBD1 TRBJ2-7 TRBV6-5 TGTGCCAGCAGCCGGGACAGCTACAATGAGCAGTACTTC CASSRDSYNEQYF
- - TRBJ2-5 TRBV11-3 TGTGCCAGCAGCCTGATGGGGGGTTACAATGAGCAGTACTTC CASSLMGGYNEQYF
- TRBD2 TRBJ2-1 TRBV20-1 TGCAGTGCTAAGAGGGTAGGACTAGCGGACTCCTACAATGAGCAGTTCTTC CSAKRVGLADSYNEQFF
- TRBD1 TRBJ1-2 TRBV29-1 TGCAGCGTTGGAAGGACAGGGGAAGGCTACACCTTC CSVGRTGEGYTF
- - TRBJ2-5 TRBV20-1 TGCAGTGCTCAGCCGGGGGCGCTCGGGGGAGAGACCCAGTACTTC CSAQPGALGGETQYF
- TRBD2 TRBJ2-7 TRBV20-1 TGCAGTGCTAGCGGCGGGAGGGCGCTTACCTACGAGCAGTACTTC CSASGGRALTYEQYF
- - TRBJ1-5 TRBV5-1 TGCGCCAGCAGCTTGGGAGAGTATCCCAATCAGCCCCAGCATTTT CASSLGEYPNQPQHF
once TRBD1 TRBJ2-5 TRBV24-1 TGTGCCACCAGTGATGGCGCCGGACAGGGTGTCGGGACCCAGTACTTC CATSDGAGQGVGTQYF
few - TRBJ2-6 TRBV5-6 TGTGCCAGCAGCCAACCAGGGCTTGGGGCCAACGTCCTGACTTTC CASSQPGLGANVLTF
- TRBD1 TRBJ1-5 TRBV6-2/TRBV6-3 TGTGCCAGCAGTTACTCAGCGACAGGGAGCTTCAATCAGCCCCAGCATTTT CASSYSATGSFNQPQHF
- - TRBJ1-2 TRBV27 TGTGCCAGCAGTTCCGGGACGGCGGAGGTGGGTGGCTACACCTTC CASSSGTAEVGGYTF
- TRBD2 TRBJ2-6 TRBV7-2 TGTGCCAGCAGCTCCGTGCCAGTAGCGGGTATCTCTGGGGCCAACGTCCTGACTTTC CASSSVPVAGISGANVLTF
- - TRBJ2-2 TRBV20-1 TGCAGTGCTAGAGATCTGGGGCCAAAGGGCACCGGGGAGCTGTTTTTT CSARDLGPKGTGELFF
- - TRBJ2-7 TRBV20-1 TGCAGTGCTCCAGGAACCTTCGACGAGCAGTACTTC CSAPGTFDEQYF
- - TRBJ1-2 TRBV9 TGTGCCAGCAGCGTAGTGGGCGATGGCTACACCTTC CASSVVGDGYTF
- - TRBJ2-3 TRBV5-5 TGTGCCAGCAGCTTCCGGGACCTCACAGATACGCAGTATTTT CASSFRDLTDTQYF
- TRBD1 TRBJ1-1 TRBV28 TGTGCCAGCAGTCCTACAGGGGGCCGGACTGAAGCTTTCTTT CASSPTGGRTEAFF
- TRBD1 TRBJ1-6 TRBV27 TGTGCCAGCAGTTATTCCGGGACAGCATATAATTCACCCCTCCACTTT CASSYSGTAYNSPLHF
- TRBD2 TRBJ2-3 TRBV28 TGTGCCAGCAGTTTTCTCCTAGCGGGAGTTAATAATACGCAGTATTTT CASSFLLAGVNNTQYF
- - TRBJ2-1 TRBV5-1 TGCGCCAGCAGCTCCGGGACACAGACCTACAATGAGCAGTTCTTC CASSSGTQTYNEQFF
few TRBD1 TRBJ2-4 TRBV20-1 TGCAGTGCTAGGGGACAGAGGGGAGATTTGGCCAAAAACATTCAGTACTTC CSARGQRGDLAKNIQYF
- TRBD2 TRBJ2-5 TRBV5-1 TGCGCCAGCAGCTTGGGACTAGCGTTATGGGAGACCCAGTACTTC CASSLGLALWETQYF
once TRBD2 TRBJ2-7 TRBV6-6 TGTGCCAGCAGCATACAGACTAGCGGGACGTACGAGCAGTACTTC CASSIQTSGTYEQYF
- TRBD1 TRBJ2-1 TRBV3-1 TGTGCCAGCAGCCTGGACAGGGGATCAGGTGCAACCAATGAGCAGTTCTTC CASSLDRGSGATNEQFF
- - TRBJ1-6 TRBV11-2 TGTGCCAGCAGCCCAGGTTCGAGAGGTTCACCCCTCCACTTT CASSPGSRGSPLHF